This T cell receptor (beta chain) was sequenced in a study of identifying expanded T cells in peripheral blood. A remark on this clone: The antigen remains unidentified.

No infections or other immune events were documented during collection. Produced via immunoSEQ multiplex PCR; TCRdb's table is partial and in-frame only. The sample carries 100,000 to 110,000 clones, about 90% recorded once. Germline CDR1 MGHRA, CDR2 YSYEKL. With 4 bases clipped from V and 0 bases from J, the junction kept 6 bases outside the gene matches. The CDR3 is 17 amino acids. Study results and caveats: Variance in clone template counts between two-week samples significantly increased with total template count across all healthy donors. Technical replicates showed around 1.2 changed clones; roughly two weeks approximately 15; four weeks 19.

The sequenced sample consisted of blood. The receptor was isolated from a person between 18 and 75 years old in good health. The V gene is TRBV4-1, the J gene TRBJ2-2; TRBD1 matches 9 bases. CDR3 protein: CASSRGQGVTNTGELFF. For the CDR3, the DNA is TGCGCCAGCAGCCGGGGACAGGGAGTAACGAACACCGGGGAGCTGTTTTTT.